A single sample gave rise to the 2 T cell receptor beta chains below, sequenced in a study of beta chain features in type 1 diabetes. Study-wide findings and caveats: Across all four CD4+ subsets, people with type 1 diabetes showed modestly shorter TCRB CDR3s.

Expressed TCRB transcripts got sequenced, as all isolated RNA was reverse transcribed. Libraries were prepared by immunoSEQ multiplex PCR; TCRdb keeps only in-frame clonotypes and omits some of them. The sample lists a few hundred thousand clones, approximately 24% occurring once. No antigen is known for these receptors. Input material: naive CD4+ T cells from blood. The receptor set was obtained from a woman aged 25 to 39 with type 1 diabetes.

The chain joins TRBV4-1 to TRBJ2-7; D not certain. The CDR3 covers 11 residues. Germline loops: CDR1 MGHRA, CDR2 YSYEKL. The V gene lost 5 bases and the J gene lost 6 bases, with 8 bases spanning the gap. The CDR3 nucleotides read TGCGCCAGCAGCTCCGCCAGCGAGCAGTACTTC. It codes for CASSSASEQYF.

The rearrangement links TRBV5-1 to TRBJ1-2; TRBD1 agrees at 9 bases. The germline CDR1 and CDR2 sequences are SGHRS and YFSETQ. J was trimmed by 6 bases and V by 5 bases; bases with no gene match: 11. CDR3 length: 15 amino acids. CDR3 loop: CASRGPGTGINGYTF. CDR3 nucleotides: TGCGCCAGCAGAGGGCCCGGGACAGGGATTAATGGCTACACCTTC.